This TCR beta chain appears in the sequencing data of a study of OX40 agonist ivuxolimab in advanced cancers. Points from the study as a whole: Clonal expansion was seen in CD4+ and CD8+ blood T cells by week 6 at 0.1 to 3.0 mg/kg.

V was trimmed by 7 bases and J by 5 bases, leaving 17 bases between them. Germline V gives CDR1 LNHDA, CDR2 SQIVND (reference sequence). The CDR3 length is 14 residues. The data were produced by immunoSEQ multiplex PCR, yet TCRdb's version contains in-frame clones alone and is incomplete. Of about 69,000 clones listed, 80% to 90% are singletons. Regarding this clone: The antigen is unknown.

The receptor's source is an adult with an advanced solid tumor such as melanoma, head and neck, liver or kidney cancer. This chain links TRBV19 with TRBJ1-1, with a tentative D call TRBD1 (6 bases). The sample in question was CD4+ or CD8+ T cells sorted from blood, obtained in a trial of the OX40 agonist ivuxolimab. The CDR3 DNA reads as TGTGCCAGTACCAACAGGGTCGGGATGACTGAAGCTTTCTTT. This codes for CASTNRVGMTEAFF.